These T cell receptor beta chains were read from a single sample in a study of cytomegalovirus exposure and HLA in healthy donors. TCRdb keeps only in-frame clones here, not all; method: immunoSEQ multiplex PCR. This sample has 150,000 to 200,000 clones, with around 78% found just once. Sequencing was carried out using PBMCs. Every receptor here comes from a man aged 25 to 45 in good health and CMV-seronegative. Both conserved end residues are part of each CDR3. The D gene is left open where the match is weak. Part of the rows lack a size; the others show once, few, many or a class for expanded clones.

CDR3 DNA	CDR3 protein	J gene	V gene	D gene	clone size
TGTGCCAGCAGCTTCATGACGAGGTCTGAGCAGTTCTTC	CASSFMTRSEQFF	TRBJ2-1	TRBV11-2	NA	NA
TGTGCCTGGACGACGGGAACGAACACCGGGGAGCTGTTTTTT	CAWTTGTNTGELFF	TRBJ2-2	TRBV30	NA	NA
TGTGCCAGTAATGGGAACCGGGACAGCTATGGCTACACCTTC	CASNGNRDSYGYTF	TRBJ1-2	TRBV19	TRBD1	NA
TGCGCCAGCAGCGAACGGACTACCCTCACAGATACGCAGTATTTT	CASSERTTLTDTQYF	TRBJ2-3	TRBV5-1	NA	once
TGTGCCAGCAGCTATGGACTAGCGCGACACAATGAGCAGTTCTTC	CASSYGLARHNEQFF	TRBJ2-1	TRBV7-6	TRBD2	few
TGTGCCAGCAGGGGGGACAGCCTCATGAACACTGAAGCTTTCTTT	CASRGDSLMNTEAFF	TRBJ1-1	TRBV27	TRBD1	NA
TGTGCCAGCAGCTTAGAGACTAGCGGGAGGGCCCTTGAGCAGTTCTTC	CASSLETSGRALEQFF	TRBJ2-1	TRBV7-9	TRBD2	NA
TGTGCCAGCAGTTTACGACAGGGGTCGACTCCCTATGGCTACACCTTC	CASSLRQGSTPYGYTF	TRBJ1-2	TRBV28	TRBD1	few
TGTGCCATTTCGGGGACTAGTCGGGATGAGCAGTTCTTC	CAISGTSRDEQFF	TRBJ2-1	TRBV19	TRBD2	NA
TGTGCCAGCAGCGTTCGTGGACAAAGGCTAGGCGGGGAGCTGTTTTTT	CASSVRGQRLGGELFF	TRBJ2-2	TRBV9	NA	NA
TGTGCCAGCAGTTTAAGACTAGCGCCGAGCTCCTACAATGAGCAGTTCTTC	CASSLRLAPSSYNEQFF	TRBJ2-1	TRBV28	TRBD2	NA
TGTGCCAGCAGTGATGCGGGGGCAGTAACTAGCACAGATACGCAGTATTTT	CASSDAGAVTSTDTQYF	TRBJ2-3	TRBV2	NA	few
TGTGCCAGCAGCTCCTCTGTCTCGGGACAGGGTAAGAATCAGCCCCAGCATTTT	CASSSSVSGQGKNQPQHF	TRBJ1-5	TRBV11-2	TRBD1	NA
TGCGCCAGCAGCTTTGGGAGCGGGAGCCTCCCAGATACGCAGTATTTT	CASSFGSGSLPDTQYF	TRBJ2-3	TRBV5-1	TRBD2	few
TGTGCCAGCGGCGGTAGCGGGAGAATGGGGGAGCAGTACTTC	CASGGSGRMGEQYF	TRBJ2-7	TRBV2	TRBD2	NA
TGTGCCAGCAGTGAAGGACCGGGAACCTACGAGCAGTACTTC	CASSEGPGTYEQYF	TRBJ2-7	TRBV6-1	NA	NA
TGCGCCAGCAGCATAGGACTAGCGGGAAGCAGAGAGACCCAGTACTTC	CASSIGLAGSRETQYF	TRBJ2-5	TRBV5-1	TRBD2	NA
TGCGCCAGCAGCTCTAGTTATTCTAGCACAGATACGCAGTATTTT	CASSSSYSSTDTQYF	TRBJ2-3	TRBV5-1	NA	NA
TGCGCCAGCAGCTTATACAGATTTAGCACAGATACGCAGTATTTT	CASSLYRFSTDTQYF	TRBJ2-3	TRBV5-1	NA	NA
TGCGCCAGCAGGGACAGAAACACCGGGGAGCTGTTTTTT	CASRDRNTGELFF	TRBJ2-2	TRBV5-1	NA	NA
TGTGCCAGCAGCCGGGGGTCGGCTCAATTCCCCTATGGCTACACCTTC	CASSRGSAQFPYGYTF	TRBJ1-2	TRBV7-3	NA	NA
TGTGCCAGCAGTGAAGCGGGGACAGGGCGCACAGATACGCAGTATTTT	CASSEAGTGRTDTQYF	TRBJ2-3	TRBV2	TRBD1	NA
TGTGCCAGCAGTGAAGGCAGGGTTGGAGAAAAACTGTTTTTT	CASSEGRVGEKLFF	TRBJ1-4	TRBV6-1	NA	few
TGTGCCAGCAGTTTGGAGTTCGGCCTCACTGGGGCCAACGTCCTGACTTTC	CASSLEFGLTGANVLTF	TRBJ2-6	TRBV27	NA	once
TGCGCCAGCAGAGGGGCAGGGAATTATAATTCACCCCTCCACTTT	CASRGAGNYNSPLHF	TRBJ1-6	TRBV5-1	NA	NA
TGTGCCAGCAGCTTTCCGGAGTTCAATGAGCAGTTCTTC	CASSFPEFNEQFF	TRBJ2-1	TRBV7-2	NA	once
TGTGCCAGCAGCTACAATCAGGGGGGTGCCACCAAAAACATTCAGTACTTC	CASSYNQGGATKNIQYF	TRBJ2-4	TRBV7-9	NA	NA
TGTGCCATCAGTGAAAGGGGTCGAGATACGCAGTATTTT	CAISERGRDTQYF	TRBJ2-3	TRBV10-3	NA	NA
TGTGCCAGCAGTGACGGACAGGGGGGGAACACCGGGGAGCTGTTTTTT	CASSDGQGGNTGELFF	TRBJ2-2	TRBV6-4	TRBD1	NA
TGTGCCATCAGTATGGGACAGGGAAAGAAGACCGGGGAGCTGTTTTTT	CAISMGQGKKTGELFF	TRBJ2-2	TRBV10-3	TRBD1	few
TGTGCCAGCAGTGCCTGGACTAGCGGGGGGGATACGCAGTATTTT	CASSAWTSGGDTQYF	TRBJ2-3	TRBV6-5	TRBD2	NA
TGTGCCAGCAGTGATATGACAGGGACCGGTTCACCCCTCCACTTT	CASSDMTGTGSPLHF	TRBJ1-6	TRBV2	TRBD1	NA
TGTGCCAGCAGAACGGGACTAGCGGGAGGGTTGGGTACGCAGTATTTT	CASRTGLAGGLGTQYF	TRBJ2-3	TRBV7-9	TRBD2	NA
TGCGCCAGCAGTGGACTAGCGGGAGGGCCTAGCGAGCAGTACTTC	CASSGLAGGPSEQYF	TRBJ2-7	TRBV5-1	TRBD2	NA
TGTGCCAGCAGTCCCACTAACTACAGGGTAGTAGTCTACGAGCAGTACTTC	CASSPTNYRVVVYEQYF	TRBJ2-7	TRBV28	NA	NA
TGTGCCAGTACCGGGTACAACCAAGAGACCCAGTACTTC	CASTGYNQETQYF	TRBJ2-5	TRBV19	NA	NA
TGTGCCAGCAGCTTGAAACTCACCGGGGAGCTGTTTTTT	CASSLKLTGELFF	TRBJ2-2	TRBV11-1	NA	NA